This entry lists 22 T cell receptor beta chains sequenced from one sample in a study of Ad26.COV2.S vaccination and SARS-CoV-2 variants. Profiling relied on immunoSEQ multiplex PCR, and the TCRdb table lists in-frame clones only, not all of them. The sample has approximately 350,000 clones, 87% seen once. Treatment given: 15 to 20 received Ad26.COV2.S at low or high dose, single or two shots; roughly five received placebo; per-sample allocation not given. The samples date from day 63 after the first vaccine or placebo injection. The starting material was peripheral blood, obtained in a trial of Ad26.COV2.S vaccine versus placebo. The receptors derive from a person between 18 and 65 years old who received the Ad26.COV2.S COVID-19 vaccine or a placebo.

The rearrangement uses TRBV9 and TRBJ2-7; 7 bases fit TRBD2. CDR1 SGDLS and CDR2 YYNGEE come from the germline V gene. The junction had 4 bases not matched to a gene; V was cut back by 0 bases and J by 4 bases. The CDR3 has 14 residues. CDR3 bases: TGTGCCAGCAGCGTAGCAGCGGGGTTATACGAGCAGTACTTC. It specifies CASSVAAGLYEQYF.

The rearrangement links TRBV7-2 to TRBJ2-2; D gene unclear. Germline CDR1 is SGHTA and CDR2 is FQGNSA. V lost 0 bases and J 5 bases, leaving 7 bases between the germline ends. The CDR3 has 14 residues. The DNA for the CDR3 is TGTGCCAGCAGCTTAGCCCTATCAACCGGGGAGCTGTTTTTT. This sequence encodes CASSLALSTGELFF.

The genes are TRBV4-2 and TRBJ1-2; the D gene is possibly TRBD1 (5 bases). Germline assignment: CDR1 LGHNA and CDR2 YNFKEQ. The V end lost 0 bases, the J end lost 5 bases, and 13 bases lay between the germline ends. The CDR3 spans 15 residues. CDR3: CASSQDGTALYGYTF. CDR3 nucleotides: TGTGCCAGCAGCCAAGATGGGACGGCCCTTTATGGCTACACCTTC.

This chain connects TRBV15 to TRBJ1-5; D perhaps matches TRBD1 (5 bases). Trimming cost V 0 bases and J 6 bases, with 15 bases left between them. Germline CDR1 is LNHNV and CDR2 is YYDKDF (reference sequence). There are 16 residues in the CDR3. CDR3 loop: CATSRDLGQVGQPQHF. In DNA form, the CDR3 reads TGTGCCACCAGCAGAGACTTGGGGCAAGTTGGTCAGCCCCAGCATTTT.

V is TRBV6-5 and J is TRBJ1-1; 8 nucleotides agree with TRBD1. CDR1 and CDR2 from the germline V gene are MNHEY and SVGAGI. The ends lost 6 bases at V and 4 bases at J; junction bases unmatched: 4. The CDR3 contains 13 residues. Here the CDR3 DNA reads TGTGCCAGCAGGCAGGGACAGGCCACTGAAGCTTTCTTT. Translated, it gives CASRQGQATEAFF.

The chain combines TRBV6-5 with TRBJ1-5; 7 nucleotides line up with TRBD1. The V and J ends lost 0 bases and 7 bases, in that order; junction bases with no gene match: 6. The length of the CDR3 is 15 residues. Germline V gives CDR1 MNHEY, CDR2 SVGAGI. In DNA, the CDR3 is TGTGCCAGCAGTTACTCCTGGACAGGCGGACAGCCCCAGCATTTT. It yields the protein CASSYSWTGGQPQHF.

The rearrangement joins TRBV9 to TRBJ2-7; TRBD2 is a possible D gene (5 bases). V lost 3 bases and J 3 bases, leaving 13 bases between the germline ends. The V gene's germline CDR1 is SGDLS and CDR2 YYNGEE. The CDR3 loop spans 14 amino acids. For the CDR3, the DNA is TGTGCCAGCAGCGGAGGGAGCCGCAGCTACGAGCAGTACTTC. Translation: CASSGGSRSYEQYF.

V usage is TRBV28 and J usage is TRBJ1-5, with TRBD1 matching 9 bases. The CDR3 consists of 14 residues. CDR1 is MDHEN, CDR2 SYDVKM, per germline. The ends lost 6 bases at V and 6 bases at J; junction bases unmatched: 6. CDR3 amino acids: CASSRTGGSQPQHF. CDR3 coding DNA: TGTGCCAGCAGCCGCACAGGGGGCTCTCAGCCCCAGCATTTT.

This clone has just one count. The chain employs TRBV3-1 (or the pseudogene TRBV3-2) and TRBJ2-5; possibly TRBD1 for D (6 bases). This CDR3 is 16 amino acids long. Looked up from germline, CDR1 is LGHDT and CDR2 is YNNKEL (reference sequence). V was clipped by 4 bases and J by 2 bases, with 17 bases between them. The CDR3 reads CASSLIPGQVQETQYF. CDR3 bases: TGTGCCAGCAGCCTGATTCCGGGACAAGTTCAAGAGACCCAGTACTTC.

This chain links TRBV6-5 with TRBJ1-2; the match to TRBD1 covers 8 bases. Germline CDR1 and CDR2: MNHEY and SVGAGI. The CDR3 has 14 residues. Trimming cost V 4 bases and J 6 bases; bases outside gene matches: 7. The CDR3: CASSFQGARDGYTF. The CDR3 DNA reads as TGTGCCAGCAGTTTCCAGGGGGCGCGAGATGGCTACACCTTC.

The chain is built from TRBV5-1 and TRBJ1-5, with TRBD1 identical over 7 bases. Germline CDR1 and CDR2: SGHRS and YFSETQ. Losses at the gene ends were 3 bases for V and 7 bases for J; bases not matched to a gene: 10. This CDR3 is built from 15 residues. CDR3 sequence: CASSSTTGEGQPQHF. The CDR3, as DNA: TGCGCCAGCAGCTCCACAACAGGGGAAGGGCAGCCCCAGCATTTT.

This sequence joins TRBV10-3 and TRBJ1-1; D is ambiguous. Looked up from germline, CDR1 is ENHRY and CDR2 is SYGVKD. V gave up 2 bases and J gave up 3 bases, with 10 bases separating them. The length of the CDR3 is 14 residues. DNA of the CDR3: TGTGCCATCAGTGAGGTGGGGAGGCACACTGAAGCTTTCTTT. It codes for CAISEVGRHTEAFF.

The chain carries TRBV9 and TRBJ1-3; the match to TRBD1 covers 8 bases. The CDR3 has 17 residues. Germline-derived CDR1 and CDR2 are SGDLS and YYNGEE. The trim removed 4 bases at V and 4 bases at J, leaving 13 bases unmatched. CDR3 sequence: CASSQWDRPTLGNTIYF. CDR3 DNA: TGTGCCAGCAGCCAATGGGACAGGCCGACTCTGGGAAACACCATATATTTT. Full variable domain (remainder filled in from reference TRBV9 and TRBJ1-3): DSGVTQTPKHLITATGQRVTLRCSPRSGDLSVYWYQQSLDQGLQFLIQYYNGEERAKGNILERFSAQQFPDLHSELNLSSLELGDSALYFCASSQWDRPTLGNTIYFGEGSWLTVV.

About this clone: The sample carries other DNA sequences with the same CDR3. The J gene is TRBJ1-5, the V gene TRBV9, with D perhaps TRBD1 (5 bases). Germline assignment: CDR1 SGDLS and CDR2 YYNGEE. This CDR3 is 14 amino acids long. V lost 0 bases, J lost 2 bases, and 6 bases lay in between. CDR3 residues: CASSVGGGNQPQHF. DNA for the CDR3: TGTGCCAGCAGCGTAGGAGGGGGCAATCAGCCCCAGCATTTT.

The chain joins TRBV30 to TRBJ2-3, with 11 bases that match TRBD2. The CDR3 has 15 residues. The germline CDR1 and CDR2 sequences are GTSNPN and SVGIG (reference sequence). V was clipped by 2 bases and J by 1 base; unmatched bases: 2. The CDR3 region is CAWSQLAGGTDTQYF. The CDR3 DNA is TGTGCCTGGAGTCAACTAGCGGGGGGCACAGATACGCAGTATTTT. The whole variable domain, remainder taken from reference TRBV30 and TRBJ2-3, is SQTIHQWPATLVQPVGSPLSLECTVEGTSNPNLYWYRQAAGRGLQLLFYSVGIGQISSEVPQNLSASRPQDRQFILSSKKLLLSDSGFYLCAWSQLAGGTDTQYFGPGTRLTVL.

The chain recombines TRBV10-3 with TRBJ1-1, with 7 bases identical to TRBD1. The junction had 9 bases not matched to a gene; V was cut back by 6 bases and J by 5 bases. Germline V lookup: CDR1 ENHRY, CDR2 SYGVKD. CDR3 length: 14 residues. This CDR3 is CAISETGLVTEAFF. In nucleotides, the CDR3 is TGTGCCATCAGCGAGACAGGGCTTGTGACTGAAGCTTTCTTT.

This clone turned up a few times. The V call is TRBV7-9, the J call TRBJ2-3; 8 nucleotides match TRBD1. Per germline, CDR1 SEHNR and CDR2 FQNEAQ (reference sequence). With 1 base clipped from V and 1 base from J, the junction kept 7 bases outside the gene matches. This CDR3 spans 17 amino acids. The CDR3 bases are TGTGCCAGCAGCTTAGGGACAGGGCGAGTTGGCACAGATACGCAGTATTTT. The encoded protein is CASSLGTGRVGTDTQYF.

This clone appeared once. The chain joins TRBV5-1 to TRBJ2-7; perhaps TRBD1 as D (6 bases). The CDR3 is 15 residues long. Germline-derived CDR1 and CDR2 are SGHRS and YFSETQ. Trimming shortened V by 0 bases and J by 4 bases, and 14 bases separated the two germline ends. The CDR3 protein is CASSLDPGTPYEQYF. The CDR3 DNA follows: TGCGCCAGCAGCTTGGACCCCGGGACACCTTACGAGCAGTACTTC.

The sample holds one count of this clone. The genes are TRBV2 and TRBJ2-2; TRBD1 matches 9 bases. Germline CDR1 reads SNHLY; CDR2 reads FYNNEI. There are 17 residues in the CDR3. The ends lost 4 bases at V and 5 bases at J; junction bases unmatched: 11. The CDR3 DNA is TGTGCCAGCAGTGTCCTGAAGGACAGGGGAGGAACCGGGGAGCTGTTTTTT. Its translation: CASSVLKDRGGTGELFF.

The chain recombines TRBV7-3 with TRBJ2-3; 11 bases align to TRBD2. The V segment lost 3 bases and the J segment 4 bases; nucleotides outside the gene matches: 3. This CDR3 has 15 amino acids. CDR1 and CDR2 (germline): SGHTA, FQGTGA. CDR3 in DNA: TGTGCCAGCAGCTTGACTAGCGGGGTGGCAGATACGCAGTATTTT. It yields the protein CASSLTSGVADTQYF.

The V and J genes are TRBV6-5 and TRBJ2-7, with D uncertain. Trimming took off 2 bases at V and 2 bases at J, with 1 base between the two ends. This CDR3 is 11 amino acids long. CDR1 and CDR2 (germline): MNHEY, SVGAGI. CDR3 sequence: CASSYAYEQYF. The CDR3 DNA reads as TGTGCCAGCAGTTACGCCTACGAGCAGTACTTC.

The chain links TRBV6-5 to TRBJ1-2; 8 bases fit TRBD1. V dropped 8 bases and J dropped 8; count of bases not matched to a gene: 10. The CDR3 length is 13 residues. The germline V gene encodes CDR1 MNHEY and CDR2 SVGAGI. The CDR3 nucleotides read TGTGCCAGCCGTCCCGGACAGGGACGCGGCTACACCTTC. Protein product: CASRPGQGRGYTF.